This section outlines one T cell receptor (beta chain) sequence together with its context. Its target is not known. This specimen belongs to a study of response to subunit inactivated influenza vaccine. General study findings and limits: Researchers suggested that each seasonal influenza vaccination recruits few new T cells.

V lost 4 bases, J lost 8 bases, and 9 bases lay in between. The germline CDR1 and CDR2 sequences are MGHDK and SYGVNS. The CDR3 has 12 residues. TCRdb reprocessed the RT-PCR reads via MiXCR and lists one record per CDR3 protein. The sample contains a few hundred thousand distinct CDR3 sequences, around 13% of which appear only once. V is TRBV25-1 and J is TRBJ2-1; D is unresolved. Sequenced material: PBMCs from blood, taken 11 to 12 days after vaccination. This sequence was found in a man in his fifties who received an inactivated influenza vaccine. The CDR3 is CASSVSSYEQFF. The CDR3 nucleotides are TGTGCCAGCAGTGTTAGCAGCTATGAGCAGTTCTTC. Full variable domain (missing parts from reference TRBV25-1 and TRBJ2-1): EADIYQTPRYLVIGTGKKITLECSQTMGHDKMYWYQQDPGMELHLIHYSYGVNSTEKGDLSSESTVSRIRTEHFPLTLESARPSHTSQYLCASSVSSYEQFFGPGTRLTVL.